The rows below give T cell receptor beta chains drawn from one sample of a study of T cell responses to AZD1222 COVID-19 vaccine. Sequencing used immunoSEQ multiplex PCR; TCRdb keeps in-frame clones, though not all of them. The sample has 95,000 to 150,000 clones; roughly 92% are singletons. This material consisted of peripheral blood, taken on day 0 of AZD1222 vaccination. The receptors shown here come from an adult in good health. Both conserved end residues are part of each CDR3. Each record gives: V gene, J gene, clone size, D gene, CDR3 protein, CDR3 DNA. The D gene is left open where the match is weak. Clone size is shown for a subset of rows, as once, few, many or a class of expanded clone.

TRBV7-9	TRBJ2-2	.	.	CASSFGRKNTGELFF	TGTGCCAGCAGCTTCGGGCGGAAGAACACCGGGGAGCTGTTTTTT
TRBV14	TRBJ2-3	.	.	CASRRAGYTDTQYF	TGTGCCAGCAGGCGAGCGGGTTACACAGATACGCAGTATTTT
TRBV3-1/TRBV3-2	TRBJ2-2	.	.	CASSRNAGELFF	TGTGCCAGCAGCAGGAACGCCGGGGAGCTGTTTTTT
TRBV19	TRBJ2-7	.	.	CASSAPYSYEQYF	TGTGCCAGTAGTGCGCCCTACTCCTACGAGCAGTACTTC
TRBV10-3	TRBJ1-5	.	TRBD1	CAISPNRGQLGQPQHF	TGTGCCATCAGCCCCAACAGGGGACAATTGGGTCAGCCCCAGCATTTT
TRBV19	TRBJ2-7	.	TRBD1	CASSLGQSYAEQYF	TGTGCCAGTAGCTTGGGACAGTCATACGCCGAGCAGTACTTC
TRBV18	TRBJ2-7	.	.	CASSPSLGVGSYEQYF	TGTGCCAGCTCACCTTCCCTGGGAGTTGGGTCCTACGAGCAGTACTTC
TRBV9	TRBJ1-3	once	.	CASSVYPGTSGNTIYF	TGTGCCAGCAGCGTTTACCCAGGGACTTCTGGAAACACCATATATTTT
TRBV10-3	TRBJ2-7	.	TRBD1	CAISSRTGADEQYF	TGTGCCATCAGCTCTAGGACAGGGGCCGACGAGCAGTACTTC
TRBV30	TRBJ1-2	.	.	CAWSVTGLNGYTF	TGTGCCTGGAGTGTAACAGGGCTTAATGGCTACACCTTC
TRBV7-2	TRBJ2-4	.	TRBD2	CASSFGGGPTGGYF	TGTGCCAGCAGCTTTGGCGGGGGGCCAACCGGGGGATACTTC
TRBV30	TRBJ2-1	.	.	CAWQGQHNEQFF	TGTGCCTGGCAAGGACAGCACAATGAGCAGTTCTTC
TRBV2	TRBJ1-1	.	TRBD1	CASNTDRGLGDTEAFF	TGTGCCAGCAATACAGACAGGGGACTGGGGGACACTGAAGCTTTCTTT
TRBV6-5	TRBJ1-5	.	.	CASSPGGGSQPQHF	TGTGCCAGCAGTCCCGGGGGGGGGAGTCAGCCCCAGCATTTT
TRBV10-1	TRBJ2-3	.	.	CASRLLAYTQYF	TGCGCCAGCAGATTACTAGCATATACGCAGTATTTT
TRBV7-7	TRBJ2-1	.	.	CASSLESGFTSYNEQFF	TGTGCTAGCAGCTTAGAAAGCGGATTTACTTCCTACAATGAGCAGTTCTTC
TRBV7-9	TRBJ1-2	.	.	CASSSIGQIGSSGGYTF	TGTGCCAGCAGCTCCATAGGACAGATCGGAAGTTCGGGCGGCTACACCTTC
TRBV9	TRBJ1-5	.	.	CASSVEGGFGQPQHF	TGTGCCAGCAGCGTAGAAGGTGGATTTGGGCAGCCCCAGCATTTT
TRBV30	TRBJ1-5	.	TRBD1	CAWSQDRVGGNQPQHF	TGTGCCTGGAGTCAAGACAGGGTAGGTGGCAATCAGCCCCAGCATTTT
TRBV6-1	TRBJ1-4	.	.	CASSEALVGQGNNEKLFF	TGTGCCAGCAGTGAAGCTCTGGTGGGTCAGGGCAATAATGAAAAACTGTTTTTT
TRBV9	TRBJ2-7	.	.	CASSRTRAPRGDEQYF	TGTGCCAGCAGCAGGACTCGGGCACCCCGCGGCGACGAGCAGTACTTC
TRBV5-4	TRBJ2-1	.	TRBD1	CASSPGQSSYNEQFF	TGTGCCAGCAGCCCGGGACAGAGCTCCTACAATGAGCAGTTCTTC
TRBV19	TRBJ1-5	.	.	CASRWQPNQPQHF	TGTGCCAGCCGTTGGCAGCCCAATCAGCCCCAGCATTTT
TRBV11-2	TRBJ2-1	.	.	CASSLDPANVNEQFF	TGTGCCAGCAGCTTAGACCCAGCAAACGTCAATGAGCAGTTCTTC
TRBV30	TRBJ1-6	.	TRBD1	CAWGTRGRVNSPLHF	TGTGCCTGGGGAACCAGGGGGCGCGTTAATTCACCCCTCCACTTT
TRBV6-5	TRBJ1-5	once	.	CASRGNTYQPQHF	TGTGCCAGCAGGGGGAATACATATCAGCCCCAGCATTTT
TRBV7-6	TRBJ2-2	.	.	CASSRSSGTNTGELFF	TGTGCCAGCAGCCGATCCTCGGGGACGAACACCGGGGAGCTGTTTTTT
TRBV4-3	TRBJ1-1	.	.	CASSQDRGRLWVMNTEAFF	TGCGCCAGCAGCCAAGACAGAGGTCGGTTATGGGTCATGAACACTGAAGCTTTCTTT